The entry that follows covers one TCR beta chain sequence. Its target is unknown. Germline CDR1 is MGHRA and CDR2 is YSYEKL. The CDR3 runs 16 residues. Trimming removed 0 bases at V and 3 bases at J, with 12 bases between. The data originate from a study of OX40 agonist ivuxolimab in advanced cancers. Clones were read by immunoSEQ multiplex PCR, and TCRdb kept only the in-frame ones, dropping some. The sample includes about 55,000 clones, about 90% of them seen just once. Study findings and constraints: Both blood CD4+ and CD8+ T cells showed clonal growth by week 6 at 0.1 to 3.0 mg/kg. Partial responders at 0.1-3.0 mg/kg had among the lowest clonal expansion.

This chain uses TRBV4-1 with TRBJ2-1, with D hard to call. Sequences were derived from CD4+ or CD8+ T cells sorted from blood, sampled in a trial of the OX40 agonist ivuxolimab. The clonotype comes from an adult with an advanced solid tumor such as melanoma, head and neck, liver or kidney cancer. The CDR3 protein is CASSQDKVGYYNEQFF. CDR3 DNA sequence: TGCGCCAGCAGCCAAGATAAGGTGGGCTACTACAATGAGCAGTTCTTC.